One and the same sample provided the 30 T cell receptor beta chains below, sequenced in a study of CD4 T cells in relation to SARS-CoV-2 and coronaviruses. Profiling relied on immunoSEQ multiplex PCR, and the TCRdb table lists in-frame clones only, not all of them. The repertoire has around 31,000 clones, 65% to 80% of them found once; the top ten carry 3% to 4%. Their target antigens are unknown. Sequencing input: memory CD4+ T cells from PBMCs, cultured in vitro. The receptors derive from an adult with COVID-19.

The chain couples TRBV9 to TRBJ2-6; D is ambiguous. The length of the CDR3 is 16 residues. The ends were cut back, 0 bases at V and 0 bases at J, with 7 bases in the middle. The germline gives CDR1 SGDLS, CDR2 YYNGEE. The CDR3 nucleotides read TGTGCCAGCAGCGTAGTCGGCCACTCTGGGGCCAACGTCCTGACTTTC. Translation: CASSVVGHSGANVLTF.

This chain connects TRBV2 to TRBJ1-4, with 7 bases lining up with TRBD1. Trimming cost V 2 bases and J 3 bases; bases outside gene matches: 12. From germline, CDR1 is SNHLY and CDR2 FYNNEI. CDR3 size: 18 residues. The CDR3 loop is CASSEYNFGQVPNEKLFF. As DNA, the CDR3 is TGTGCCAGCAGTGAATATAACTTCGGACAGGTCCCTAATGAAAAACTGTTTTTT.

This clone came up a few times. The CDR3 is CSASSLADKSSYEQYF. DNA for the CDR3: TGCAGTGCTAGTTCGCTAGCTGATAAGAGCTCCTACGAGCAGTACTTC. The chain combines TRBV20-1 with TRBJ2-7; a weak D match, TRBD2 (5 bases). The CDR3 consists of 16 residues. Trimming shortened V by 3 bases and J by 0 bases, and 18 bases separated the two germline ends. Germline V CDR1 and CDR2: DFQATT, SNEGSKA (reference sequence).

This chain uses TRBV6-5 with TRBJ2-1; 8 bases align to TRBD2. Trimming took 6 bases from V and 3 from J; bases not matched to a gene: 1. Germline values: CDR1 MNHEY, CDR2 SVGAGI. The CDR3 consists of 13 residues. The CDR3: CASRGTSYNEQFF. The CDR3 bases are TGTGCCAGCAGGGGGACTAGCTACAATGAGCAGTTCTTC.

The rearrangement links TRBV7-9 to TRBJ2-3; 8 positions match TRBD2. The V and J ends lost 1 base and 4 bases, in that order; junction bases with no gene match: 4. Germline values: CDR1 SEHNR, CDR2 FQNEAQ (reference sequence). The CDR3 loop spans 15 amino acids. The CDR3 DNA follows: TGTGCCAGCAGCTTAGTAACGGGAGGGGCAGATACGCAGTATTTT. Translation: CASSLVTGGADTQYF.

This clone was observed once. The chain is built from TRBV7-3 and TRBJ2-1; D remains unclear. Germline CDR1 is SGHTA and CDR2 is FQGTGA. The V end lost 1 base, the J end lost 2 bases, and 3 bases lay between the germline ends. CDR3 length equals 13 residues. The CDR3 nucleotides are TGTGCCAGCAGCTTAAGTCCCTACAATGAGCAGTTCTTC. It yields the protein CASSLSPYNEQFF.

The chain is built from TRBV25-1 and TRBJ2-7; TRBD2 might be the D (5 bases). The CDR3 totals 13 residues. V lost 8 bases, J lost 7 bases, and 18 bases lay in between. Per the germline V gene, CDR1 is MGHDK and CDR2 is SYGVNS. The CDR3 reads CASQEELGKEQYF. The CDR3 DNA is TGTGCCAGCCAGGAAGAGCTCGGGAAAGAGCAGTACTTC.

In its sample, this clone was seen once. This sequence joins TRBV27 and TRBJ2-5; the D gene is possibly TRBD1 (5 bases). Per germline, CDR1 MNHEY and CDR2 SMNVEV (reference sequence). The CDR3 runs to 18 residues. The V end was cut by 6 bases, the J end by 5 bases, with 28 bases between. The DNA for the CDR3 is TGTGCCAGCAGCCTTAGGCCACTGGACACTACTTACGGGGAGACCCAGTACTTC. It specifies CASSLRPLDTTYGETQYF.

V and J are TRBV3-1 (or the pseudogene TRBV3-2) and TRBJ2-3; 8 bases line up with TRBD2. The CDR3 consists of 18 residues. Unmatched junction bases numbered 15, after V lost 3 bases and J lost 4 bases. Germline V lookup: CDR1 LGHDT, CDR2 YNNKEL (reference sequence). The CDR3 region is CASSHRGIAGGSADTQYF. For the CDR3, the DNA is TGTGCCAGCAGCCATCGAGGTATTGCGGGAGGAAGCGCAGATACGCAGTATTTT.

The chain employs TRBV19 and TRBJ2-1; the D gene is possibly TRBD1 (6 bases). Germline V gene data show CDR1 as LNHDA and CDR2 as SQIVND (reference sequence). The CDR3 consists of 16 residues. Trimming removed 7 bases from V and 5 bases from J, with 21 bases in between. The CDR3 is CASTPRVRRTDNEQFF. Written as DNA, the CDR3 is TGTGCCAGTACCCCAAGGGTGAGACGGACAGACAATGAGCAGTTCTTC.

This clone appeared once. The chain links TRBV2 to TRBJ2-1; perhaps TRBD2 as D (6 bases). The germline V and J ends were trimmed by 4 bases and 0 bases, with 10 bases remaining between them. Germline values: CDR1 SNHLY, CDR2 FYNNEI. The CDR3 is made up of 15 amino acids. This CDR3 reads CASSGGLSSYNEQFF. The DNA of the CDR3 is TGTGCCAGCAGTGGAGGACTATCCTCCTACAATGAGCAGTTCTTC.

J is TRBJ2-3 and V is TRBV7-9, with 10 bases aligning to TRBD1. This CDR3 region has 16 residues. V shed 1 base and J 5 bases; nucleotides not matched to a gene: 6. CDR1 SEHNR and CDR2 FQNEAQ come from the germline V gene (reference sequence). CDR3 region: CASSLGDRGGRDTQYF. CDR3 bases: TGTGCCAGCAGCTTAGGGGACAGGGGCGGGAGAGATACGCAGTATTTT.

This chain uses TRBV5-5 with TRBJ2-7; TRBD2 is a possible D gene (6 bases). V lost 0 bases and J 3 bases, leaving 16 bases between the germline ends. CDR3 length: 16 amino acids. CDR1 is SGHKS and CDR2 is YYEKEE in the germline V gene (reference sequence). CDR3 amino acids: CASSLGGSGLSYEQYF. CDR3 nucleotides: TGTGCCAGCAGCTTGGGCGGGTCGGGACTGAGCTACGAGCAGTACTTC.

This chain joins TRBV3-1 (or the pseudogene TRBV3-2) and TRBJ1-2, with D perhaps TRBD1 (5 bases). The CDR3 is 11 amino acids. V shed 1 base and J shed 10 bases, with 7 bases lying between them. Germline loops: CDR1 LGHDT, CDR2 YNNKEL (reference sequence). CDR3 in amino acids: CASSQATDYTF. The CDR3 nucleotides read TGTGCCAGCAGCCAAGCGACAGACTACACCTTC.

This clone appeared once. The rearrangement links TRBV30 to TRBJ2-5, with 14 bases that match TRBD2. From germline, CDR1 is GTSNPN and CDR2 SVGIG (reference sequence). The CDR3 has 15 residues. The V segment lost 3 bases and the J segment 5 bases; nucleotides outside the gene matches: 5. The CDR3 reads CAWSRRLAGGETQYF. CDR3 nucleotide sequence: TGTGCCTGGAGCCGAAGACTAGCGGGAGGGGAGACCCAGTACTTC.

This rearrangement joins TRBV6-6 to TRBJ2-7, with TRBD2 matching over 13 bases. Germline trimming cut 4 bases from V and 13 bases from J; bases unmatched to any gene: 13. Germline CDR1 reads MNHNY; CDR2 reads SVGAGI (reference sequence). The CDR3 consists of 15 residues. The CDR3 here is CASSSRTSGSDTPYF. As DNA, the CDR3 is TGTGCCAGCAGTTCCCGGACTAGCGGGAGTGACACTCCCTACTTC.

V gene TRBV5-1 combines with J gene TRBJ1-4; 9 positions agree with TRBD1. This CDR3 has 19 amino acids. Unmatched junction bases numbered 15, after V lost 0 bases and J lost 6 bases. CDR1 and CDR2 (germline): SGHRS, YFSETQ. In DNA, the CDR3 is TGCGCCAGCAGCTTGGAGCCCCCGGGACAGGGTTCGTTGGATGAAAAACTGTTTTTT. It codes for CASSLEPPGQGSLDEKLFF.

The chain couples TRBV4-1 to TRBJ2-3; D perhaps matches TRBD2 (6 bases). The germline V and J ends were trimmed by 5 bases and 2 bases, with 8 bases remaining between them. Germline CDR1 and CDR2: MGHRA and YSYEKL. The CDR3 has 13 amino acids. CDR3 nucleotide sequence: TGCGCCAGCAGCGGAGGGAACACAGATACGCAGTATTTT. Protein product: CASSGGNTDTQYF.

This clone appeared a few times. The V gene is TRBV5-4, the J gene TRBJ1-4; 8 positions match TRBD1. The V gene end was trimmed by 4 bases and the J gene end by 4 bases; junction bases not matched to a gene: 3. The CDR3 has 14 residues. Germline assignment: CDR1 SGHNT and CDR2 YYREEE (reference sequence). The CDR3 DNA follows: TGTGCCAGCAGCATGACAGGGGTTAATGAAAAACTGTTTTTT. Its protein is CASSMTGVNEKLFF.

The CDR3 sequence: CASSEVPQTQYF. The CDR3 DNA reads as TGTGCCAGCAGTGAGGTTCCCCAGACCCAGTACTTC. This sequence joins TRBV6-1 and TRBJ2-5; D gene ambiguous. This CDR3 contains 12 residues. From germline, CDR1 is MNHNS and CDR2 SASEGT. V lost 3 bases to trimming and J lost 6 bases, with 8 bases between them.

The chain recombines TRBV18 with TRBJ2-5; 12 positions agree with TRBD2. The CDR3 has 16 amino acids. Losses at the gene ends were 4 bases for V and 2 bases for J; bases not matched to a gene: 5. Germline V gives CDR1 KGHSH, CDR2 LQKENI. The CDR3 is CASSQGLAGTQETQYF. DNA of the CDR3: TGTGCCAGCTCACAAGGACTAGCGGGGACACAAGAGACCCAGTACTTC.

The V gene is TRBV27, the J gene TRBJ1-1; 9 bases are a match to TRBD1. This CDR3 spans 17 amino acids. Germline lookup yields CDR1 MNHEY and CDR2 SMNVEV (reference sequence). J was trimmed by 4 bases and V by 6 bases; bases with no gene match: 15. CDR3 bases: TGTGCCAGCAGGTCCAGGACAGGGGATCTGGTTGCCACTGAAGCTTTCTTT. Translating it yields CASRSRTGDLVATEAFF.

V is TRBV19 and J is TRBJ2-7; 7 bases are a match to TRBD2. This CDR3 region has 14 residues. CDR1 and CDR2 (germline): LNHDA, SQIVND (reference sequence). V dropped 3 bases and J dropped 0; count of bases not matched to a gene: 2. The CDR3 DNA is TGTGCCAGTAGTATCCAGCGGGACTCCTACGAGCAGTACTTC. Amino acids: CASSIQRDSYEQYF.

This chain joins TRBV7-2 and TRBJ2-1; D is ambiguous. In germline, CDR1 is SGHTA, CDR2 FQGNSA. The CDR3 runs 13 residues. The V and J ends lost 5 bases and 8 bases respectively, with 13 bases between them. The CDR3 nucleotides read TGTGCCAGCAGCAATATCCCGGTTTATGAGCAGTTCTTC. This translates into CASSNIPVYEQFF. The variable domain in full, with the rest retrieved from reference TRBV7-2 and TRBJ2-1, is GAGVSQSPSNKVTEKGKDVELRCDPISGHTALYWYRQSLGQGLEFLIYFQGNSAPDKSGLPSDRFSAERTGGSVSTLTIQRTQQEDSAVYLCASSNIPVYEQFFGPGTRLTVL.

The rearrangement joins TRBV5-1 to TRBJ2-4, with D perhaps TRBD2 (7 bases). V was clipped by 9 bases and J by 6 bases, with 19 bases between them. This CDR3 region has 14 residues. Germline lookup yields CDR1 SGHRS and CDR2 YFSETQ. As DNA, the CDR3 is TGCGCCACCTCCATCGGGGGGCAGGGAAACATTCAGTACTTC. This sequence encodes CATSIGGQGNIQYF.

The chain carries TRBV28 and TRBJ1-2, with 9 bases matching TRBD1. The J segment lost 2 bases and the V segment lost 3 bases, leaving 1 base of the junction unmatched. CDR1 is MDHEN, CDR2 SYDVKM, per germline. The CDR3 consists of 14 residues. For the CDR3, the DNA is TGTGCCAGCAGTTTGGGGACAGGGAACTATGGCTACACCTTC. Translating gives CASSLGTGNYGYTF.

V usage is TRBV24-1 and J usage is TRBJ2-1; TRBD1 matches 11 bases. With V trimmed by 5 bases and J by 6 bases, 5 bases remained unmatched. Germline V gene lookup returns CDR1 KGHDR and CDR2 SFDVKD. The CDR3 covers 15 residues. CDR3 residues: CATSVRDRGFNEQFF. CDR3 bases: TGTGCCACCAGTGTTAGGGACAGGGGGTTCAATGAGCAGTTCTTC.

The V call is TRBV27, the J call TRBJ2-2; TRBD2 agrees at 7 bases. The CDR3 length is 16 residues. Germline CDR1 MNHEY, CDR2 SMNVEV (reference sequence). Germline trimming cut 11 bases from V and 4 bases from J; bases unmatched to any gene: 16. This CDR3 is CASGGGVGVGTGELFF. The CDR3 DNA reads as TGTGCCTCCGGTGGGGGGGTAGGTGTGGGCACCGGGGAGCTGTTTTTT.

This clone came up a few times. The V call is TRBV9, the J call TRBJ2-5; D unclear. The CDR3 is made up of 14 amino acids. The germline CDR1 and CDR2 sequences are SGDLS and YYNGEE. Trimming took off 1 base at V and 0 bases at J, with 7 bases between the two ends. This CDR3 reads CASSVSRYQETQYF. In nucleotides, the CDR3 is TGTGCCAGCAGCGTATCCAGGTACCAAGAGACCCAGTACTTC.

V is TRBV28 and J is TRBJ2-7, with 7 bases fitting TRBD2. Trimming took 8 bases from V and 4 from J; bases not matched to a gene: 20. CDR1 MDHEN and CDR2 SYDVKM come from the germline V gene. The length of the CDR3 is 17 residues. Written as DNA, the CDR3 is TGTGCCAGCCATAGCGCGGCTAGCGGACCACCCCCTTACGAGCAGTACTTC. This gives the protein CASHSAASGPPPYEQYF.